The entry that follows covers one T cell receptor beta chain sequence. The entry originates in a study of blood T cell repertoires in COVID-19. Study-level information: Acute-phase and convalescent COVID-19 samples originated in the United States, Italy and Spain.

TCRdb's copy holds only in-frame clones and misses some; the assay was immunoSEQ multiplex PCR. In the table there are roughly 38,000 clones, 86% of which are singletons. Input material: peripheral blood. This TCR derives from a man aged 50 to 59 in a cohort sampled during active COVID-19.

CDR3 bases: TGTGCCAGCAGTCAGGGAACCCGGGAGGGCTACACCTTC. Its protein product is CASSQGTREGYTF. The chain combines TRBV28 with TRBJ1-2, with D possibly matching TRBD1 (5 bases). V lost 5 bases to trimming and J lost 8 bases, with 15 bases between them. The CDR3 is 13 residues long. Germline values: CDR1 MDHEN, CDR2 SYDVKM.